The 5 T cell receptor beta chains below come from one sample, sequenced in a study of CD8 T cells in ankylosing spondylitis. MiXCR, run by TCRdb on the 5' RACE reads, gives a single entry per CDR3 protein. Seen here are approximately 130,000 distinct CDR3 sequences, 9.3% observed once, and the top ten hold 2.5% to 3.5%. Sequencing used blood, either unsorted or a sorted T cell fraction (not recorded which). These receptors were obtained from a male donor with ankylosing spondylitis or in good health (not recorded which).

This clonotype showed up just a few times. The gene calls are TRBV5-1 and TRBJ2-7; TRBD2 might be the D (6 bases). Germline V gene sequence: CDR1 SGHRS, CDR2 YFSETQ. The V end was cut by 4 bases, the J end by 0 bases, with 14 bases between. The CDR3 contains 15 residues. CDR3 nucleotide sequence: TGCGCCAGCAGCCCGGAGGGTAGCGGCTCCTACGAGCAGTACTTC. Translated: CASSPEGSGSYEQYF.

This chain uses TRBV20-1 with TRBJ2-7, with a tentative D call TRBD2 (7 bases). The CDR3 runs to 12 residues. Germline V gene data show CDR1 as DFQATT and CDR2 as SNEGSKA (reference sequence). The ends were cut back, 6 bases at V and 3 bases at J, with 12 bases in the middle. The DNA of the CDR3 is TGCAGTGCACAGGGAGGGGTCTACGAGCAGTACTTC. This sequence encodes CSAQGGVYEQYF.

The sample holds many counts of this clonotype. This rearrangement joins TRBV24-1 to TRBJ2-1; 11 bases map to TRBD1. The CDR3 extends over 13 amino acids. Per germline, CDR1 KGHDR and CDR2 SFDVKD. V shed 7 bases and J 7 bases; nucleotides not matched to a gene: 2. The CDR3 spells CATRDRGLNEQFF. The CDR3 region has the DNA TGTGCCACCAGGGACAGGGGGCTTAATGAGCAGTTCTTC.

This clonotype turned up a few times. Likely a read error: the CDR3 ends without its conserved phenylalanine or tryptophan. The DNA is left out, because the CDR3 cannot be placed on it with certainty; the CDR3 is given as TCRdb lists it. The chain joins TRBV3-1 to TRBJ1-2; TRBD1 is the table's D call, not checked against the DNA. From its first to its last residue, the CDR3 has 11 amino acids. Germline loops: CDR1 LGHDT, CDR2 YNNKEL (reference sequence). The CDR3 spells CASSQGGTVTV.

This clonotype turned up a few times. The rearrangement joins TRBV7-2 to TRBJ1-4; 7 bases map to TRBD1. The CDR3 has 14 residues. The germline V gene has CDR1 SGHTA and CDR2 FQGNSA. V was clipped by 7 bases and J by 4 bases; unmatched bases: 6. CDR3 bases: TGTGCCAGCAAGGAGGACAGGTTTAATGAAAAACTGTTTTTT. It translates to CASKEDRFNEKLFF. Combining the CDR3 with reference TRBV7-2 and TRBJ1-4 gives the whole variable domain GAGVSQSPSNKVTEKGKDVELRCDPISGHTALYWYRQSLGQGLEFLIYFQGNSAPDKSGLPSDRFSAERTGGSVSTLTIQRTQQEDSAVYLCASKEDRFNEKLFFGSGTQLSVL.